The 7 T cell receptor beta chains below were found in one sample sequenced in a study of shared clonotypes between healthy human individuals. The repertoire was sequenced with immunoSEQ multiplex PCR; TCRdb's copy has only in-frame clones and lacks some. The profile shows 700,000 or so clones, about 78% of them singletons. The source material was memory CD4+ T cells sorted from blood. This sample's subset: CD45RA-negative fraction. The receptors were sampled from a woman in her 30s in good health.

V gene TRBV6-5 combines with J gene TRBJ1-1; D ambiguous. V lost 2 bases to trimming and J lost 5 bases, with 12 bases between them. CDR1 and CDR2 from the germline V gene are MNHEY and SVGAGI. The CDR3 has 14 amino acids. The CDR3 nucleotides are TGTGCCAGCAGTTACAACCCTCGGAGGACTGAAGCTTTCTTT. Translation gives CASSYNPRRTEAFF.

V and J are TRBV27 and TRBJ1-2; D not resolved. Trimming removed 0 bases from V and 4 bases from J, with 9 bases in between. The CDR3 contains 14 residues. The V gene's germline CDR1 is MNHEY and CDR2 SMNVEV (reference sequence). CDR3 coding DNA: TGTGCCAGCAGTTTATCTTCCAAGCTCTATGGCTACACCTTC. Residues: CASSLSSKLYGYTF.

The chain joins TRBV5-1 to TRBJ2-2; 9 bases match TRBD1. CDR3 length: 16 amino acids. V lost 4 bases and J lost 2; bases outside the gene matches: 6. Germline CDR1 and CDR2: SGHRS and YFSETQ. The CDR3 coding sequence is TGCGCCAGCAGCATCGGACAGGGGAGTAACACCGGGGAGCTGTTTTTT. It yields the protein CASSIGQGSNTGELFF. The entire variable domain, with the rest obtained from reference TRBV5-1 and TRBJ2-2, is as follows: KAGVTQTPRYLIKTRGQQVTLSCSPISGHRSVSWYQQTPGQGLQFLFEYFSETQRNKGNFPGRFSGRQFSNSRSEMNVSTLELGDSALYLCASSIGQGSNTGELFFGEGSRLTVL.

The V and J genes are TRBV21-1 and TRBJ2-3; the table's TRBD1 call for D was not verified on the DNA. TRBV21-1 is a documented pseudogene. This CDR3 is built from 16 residues. The CDR3 DNA reads as TGTGCCAGCAGCCGGACGACCAGGGGGCTGTCAGATACGCAGTATTTT. Protein product: CASSRTTRGLSDTQYF.

V gene TRBV20-1 combines with J gene TRBJ2-7; TRBD2 might be the D (5 bases). The CDR3 is 11 amino acids. Germline CDR1 DFQATT, CDR2 SNEGSKA (reference sequence). The V end lost 6 bases, the J end lost 7 bases, and 13 bases lay between the germline ends. Written as DNA, the CDR3 is TGCAGTGCGTCAACTAGAAATGAGCAGTACTTC. This translates into CSASTRNEQYF.

This clone appeared a few times. The chain is built from TRBV5-1 and TRBJ2-1; 11 bases agree with TRBD1. This CDR3 comprises 14 residues. With 4 bases clipped from V and 8 bases from J, the junction kept 5 bases outside the gene matches. From germline, CDR1 is SGHRS and CDR2 YFSETQ. CDR3 loop: CASSTGQGAHEQFF. DNA for the CDR3: TGCGCCAGCAGCACCGGACAGGGGGCGCATGAGCAGTTCTTC.

As concerns this clone: Other DNA sequences from this sample encode an identical CDR3 as well. The chain has TRBV28 and TRBJ1-2; 11 positions match TRBD1. Trimming cost V 4 bases and J 5 bases; bases outside gene matches: 6. The germline gives CDR1 MDHEN, CDR2 SYDVKM. The CDR3 has 15 residues. The CDR3 bases are TGTGCCAGCAGTTCAACCGGGACAGGGGGTTATGGCTACACCTTC. This sequence encodes CASSSTGTGGYGYTF.